This T cell receptor (beta chain) was recorded in a study of T cell responses to AZD1222 COVID-19 vaccine (dated by TCRdb to the early 2020s). At the level of the whole study: Because spike-specific TCR depth and breadth did not differ between the two schedules, AZD1222 recipients who got a second dose at roughly 4 weeks were pooled with those who got a second dose at roughly 12 weeks. TCR sequencing covered 230 to 250 trial participants: about 210 given two doses of AZD1222 and 26 given two doses of MenACWY control vaccine. Trial participants were enrolled by age into subgroups of 18-55, 56-69 and 70-plus years, and about 150, 27 and 61 TCR-sequenced participants, respectively, were included in these subgroups.

The CDR3 regions of human TCRbeta chains were analyzed by immunosequencing. In the original analysis: Repertoire TCRs were matched against a reference library of SARS-CoV-2-specific TCRs generated with the MIRA antigen-specificity platform. Breadth meant the fraction of unique TCRs that were SARS-CoV-2-associated, whereas depth meant the fraction of total T cells that were SARS-CoV-2-associated. Using the MIRA data, each spike-specific TCR was mapped to the spike region that the TCR reacts to and placed in a CD4 or CD8 class. Log10-transformed breadth and depth values were compared by one-way ANOVA with Sidak's multiple comparisons tests. What TCRdb holds here is the immuneACCESS table cut down to in-frame rearrangements. Part of the clones is not present; checked against another copy, under half of the missing clones reflect an unresolved V gene, and the others are unexplained. V, J and clone size are taken as reported in that table, and D and trimming were inferred from the DNA itself. The sample includes around 99,000 clones, with roughly nine tenths observed a single time. The ten largest make up roughly 7% of the sample.

The research as a whole found: Participants were mostly white British and included more females than males, and it was suggested by the authors that clonal diversity may have been underestimated. In the small 56-69-year group, the increase in depth fell short of significance, most likely because of low power. Because no day 14 peak-response samples were available, repertoires were characterized only after the peak T cell response. After two AZD1222 doses, spike-specific TCR breadth and depth were significantly higher than at day 0 and than in MenACWY recipients. Nearly half of unique spike-specific TCRs reportedly recognized epitopes outside regions mutated in the B.1.351 and B.1.1.7 variants. Conclusions about previously exposed vaccinees are limited because only a handful of AZD1222 recipients were SARS-CoV-2 seropositive at baseline. The whole spike protein was spanned by vaccine-associated CD4 TCRs, and dominant responses were seen in regions 160-218 and 743-854.

For CDR1 and CDR2, the germline V gene lists MNHNS and SASEGT. The CDR3 measures 16 amino acids from cysteine to phenylalanine. The only DNA kept is the CDR3, 48 bases in frame from the first base. V gives up 4 bases and J gives up 8 bases, and the segment between their germline ends measures 20 bases. This clone was seen a few times. It lacks a known antigen. Qualities for individual bases were not recorded, and no much larger clone is one base off. Interpreted using the paper, the time point label stands for: baseline before first vaccination. The vaccinee samples were drawn from two UK trials, COV001 and COV002, one of which was a single-blind randomized controlled phase 2/3 trial testing AZD1222 (ChAdOx1 nCoV-19) in healthy adults. For TCRbeta chain sequencing, PBMC samples from trial participants were taken at day 0 and at day 28 after the second dose.

The sequence was obtained from an adult in good health. The sequencing used peripheral blood, collected on day 0 of AZD1222 vaccination. Recombination connected TRBV6-1 to TRBJ1-4; D gene: possibly TRBD1, on 5 matching bases. The CDR3 reads CASSGTWRGAGEKLFF. The bases read TGTGCCAGCAGTGGTACGTGGAGGGGCGCAGGGGAAAAACTGTTTTTT.